One and the same sample provided the 20 T cell receptor beta chains below, sequenced in a study of T-cell reconstitution after alpha-beta-depleted transplantation in children. Construction of the TCRbeta library involved unique molecular identifiers. TCRdb ran MiXCR on the PCR reads and lists one entry per CDR3 protein. The sample gives fewer than 550,000 distinct CDR3 sequences, about an eighth of which show up once; approximately 14% is in the top ten. Sequenced material: PBMCs, mostly from graft donor cells, taken 180 days after TCRalphabeta/CD19-depleted stem cell transplant. The receptors were sampled from a female patient younger than 10 who had a stem cell transplant for aplastic anemia, so the T cells may come from the graft donor.

The V and J genes are TRBV4-2 and TRBJ1-2, with 7 bases identical to TRBD1. The CDR3 totals 17 residues. V lost 1 base, J lost 0 bases, and 8 bases stayed unmatched. The germline V gene encodes CDR1 LGHNA and CDR2 YNFKEQ. As DNA, the CDR3 is TGTGCCAGCAGCCAAGCGGTGGGGACAGCAGCTAACTATGGCTACACCTTC. It specifies CASSQAVGTAANYGYTF.

This clonotype was recorded a few times. The rearrangement links TRBV12-3 or TRBV12-4 to TRBJ1-1; the D is unclear. V was clipped by 6 bases and J by 5 bases, with 13 bases between them. The CDR3 runs to 13 residues. The CDR3 nucleotides are TGTGCCAGCAGACCAACCGAGCTGACTGAAGCTTTCTTT. As protein: CASRPTELTEAFF.

This clonotype appeared many times. J is TRBJ2-7 and V is TRBV20-1; D perhaps matches TRBD2 (5 bases). Germline CDR1 DFQATT, CDR2 SNEGSKA (reference sequence). Trimming removed 7 bases from V and 6 bases from J, with 19 bases in between. The CDR3 spans 13 residues. The CDR3 region is CSGWSGRVGEQYF. DNA of the CDR3: TGCAGTGGATGGAGCGGTCGAGTGGGCGAGCAGTACTTC.

J is TRBJ2-4 and V is TRBV19, with D possibly being TRBD1 (5 bases). The CDR3 is 15 amino acids. V lost 4 bases to trimming and J lost 4 bases, with 14 bases between them. Germline V lookup: CDR1 LNHDA, CDR2 SQIVND (reference sequence). DNA of the CDR3: TGTGCCAGTAGTAAAGGCATGGGGCATAAAAACATTCAGTACTTC. This gives the protein CASSKGMGHKNIQYF.

This clonotype was detected a few times. The V and J genes are TRBV28 and TRBJ2-7, with TRBD2 as a possible D gene (6 bases). The CDR3 runs 15 residues. CDR1 and CDR2 from the germline V gene are MDHEN and SYDVKM. V gave up 6 bases and J gave up 5 bases, with 20 bases separating them. The CDR3 nucleotides are TGTGCCAGCAGCTTTTTGGGAGGTTCTGCCCACGAGCAGTACTTC. Its translation is CASSFLGGSAHEQYF.

The rearrangement links TRBV28 to TRBJ2-7; 10 positions agree with TRBD2. Losses at the gene ends were 2 bases for V and 2 bases for J; bases not matched to a gene: 12. Germline V gene lookup returns CDR1 MDHEN and CDR2 SYDVKM. This CDR3 has 18 residues. The DNA of the CDR3 is TGTGCCAGCAGTTTAGAGGGTAGCGGGAGGACCCTAACCTACGAGCAGTACTTC. It encodes CASSLEGSGRTLTYEQYF.

This chain connects TRBV29-1 to TRBJ2-2; D is perhaps TRBD2 (6 bases). CDR1 is SQVTM and CDR2 is ANQGSEA in the germline V gene. V gave up 3 bases and J gave up 4 bases, with 12 bases separating them. This CDR3 is 14 amino acids long. The CDR3, as DNA: TGCAGCGTTGATTCTGCGGGGCTCACCGGGGAGCTGTTTTTT. It specifies CSVDSAGLTGELFF.

This clonotype was seen more than once but under ten times. J is TRBJ2-1 and V is TRBV5-1; no firm D call. This CDR3 has 15 residues. The germline CDR1 and CDR2 sequences are SGHRS and YFSETQ. The V end was cut by 5 bases, the J end by 3 bases, with 15 bases between. The CDR3 reads CASSSDSPNYNEQFF. Here the CDR3 DNA reads TGCGCCAGCAGTTCCGACTCCCCGAACTACAATGAGCAGTTCTTC.

The V and J genes are TRBV6-2 or TRBV6-3 and TRBJ2-5, with no clear D. The CDR3 covers 21 residues. The germline V and J ends were trimmed by 0 bases and 4 bases, with 30 bases remaining between them. Germline CDR1 MNHEY, CDR2 SVGEGT. CDR3 loop: CASSYSSGGEGFRGQRETQYF. CDR3 sequence (DNA): TGTGCCAGCAGTTACTCTTCTGGCGGTGAAGGGTTTCGAGGCCAGCGAGAGACCCAGTACTTC.

This clonotype has a handful of counts. The CDR3 region is CASSSLRDSHSYEQYF. The CDR3 bases are TGCGCCAGCAGCTCGTTACGGGACAGTCACTCCTACGAGCAGTACTTC. This rearrangement joins TRBV5-1 to TRBJ2-7, with TRBD1 matching over 7 bases. Looked up from germline, CDR1 is SGHRS and CDR2 is YFSETQ. The CDR3 covers 16 residues. Losses at the gene ends were 3 bases for V and 0 bases for J; bases not matched to a gene: 9.

This clonotype was counted between two and nine times. The chain joins TRBV28 to TRBJ2-7, with TRBD2 matching 8 bases. V lost 2 bases to trimming and J lost 4 bases; unmatched junction nucleotides: 19. Germline V gene sequence: CDR1 MDHEN, CDR2 SYDVKM. The CDR3 is made up of 19 amino acids. The CDR3 spells CASSLDRPLGQREMYEQYF. CDR3 DNA: TGTGCCAGCAGTTTAGACAGACCCTTAGGGCAGCGGGAGATGTACGAGCAGTACTTC.

This clonotype was seen more than once but under ten times. CDR3 sequence (DNA): TGCGCCAGCAGCTTGAGGCTCTCTGGGGCCAACGTCCTGACTTTC. This gives the protein CASSLRLSGANVLTF. The rearrangement joins TRBV5-1 to TRBJ2-6; D unresolved. V was clipped by 1 base and J by 0 bases, with 5 bases between them. This CDR3 is built from 15 residues. Per the germline V gene, CDR1 is SGHRS and CDR2 is YFSETQ.

This clonotype turned up a few times. V and J are TRBV5-1 and TRBJ2-7; 7 positions match TRBD2. With 7 bases clipped from V and 3 bases from J, the junction kept 13 bases outside the gene matches. This CDR3 has 15 residues. The germline CDR1 and CDR2 sequences are SGHRS and YFSETQ. CDR3 protein: CASGEGGTVSYEQYF. CDR3 nucleotide sequence: TGCGCCAGCGGGGAGGGCGGGACGGTCAGCTACGAGCAGTACTTC.

This clonotype was counted between two and nine times. The chain employs TRBV5-1 and TRBJ1-1, with a tentative D call TRBD1 (6 bases). V shed 5 bases and J shed 8 bases, with 16 bases lying between them. The CDR3 totals 13 residues. The V gene's germline CDR1 is SGHRS and CDR2 YFSETQ. The DNA of the CDR3 is TGCGCCAGCAGTACAGGGAGGTTTATCGAAGCTTTCTTT. Its translation: CASSTGRFIEAFF.

The V and J genes are TRBV6-5 and TRBJ2-2; maybe TRBD2 (6 bases). CDR1 is MNHEY and CDR2 is SVGAGI in the germline V gene. V lost 2 bases to trimming and J lost 4 bases, with 14 bases between them. CDR3 length: 16 amino acids. The CDR3 nucleotides read TGTGCCAGCAGTTACAGGGCGGGACTCCTCACCGGGGAGCTGTTTTTT. Protein sequence: CASSYRAGLLTGELFF.

This clonotype was counted only a few times. The J gene is TRBJ2-2, the V gene TRBV12-3 or TRBV12-4; 7 bases agree with TRBD1. This CDR3 spans 16 amino acids. J gave up 5 bases and V 1 base, and 7 bases lay outside the gene matches. CDR3: CASSLVGTTGTGELFF. CDR3 sequence (DNA): TGTGCCAGCAGTTTAGTAGGGACGACAGGGACCGGGGAGCTGTTTTTT.

The chain recombines TRBV29-1 with TRBJ1-1; 8 bases align to TRBD1. The CDR3 sequence is 13 residues long. Germline loops: CDR1 SQVTM, CDR2 ANQGSEA. J lost 1 base, V lost 6 bases, and 4 bases had no gene match. The DNA of the CDR3 is TGCAGCGTGGAGGACAGGGCGAACACTGAAGCTTTCTTT. As protein: CSVEDRANTEAFF.

The rearrangement uses TRBV6-5 and TRBJ1-1, with 8 bases aligning to TRBD1. CDR1 MNHEY and CDR2 SVGAGI come from the germline V gene. Trimming cost V 0 bases and J 0 bases; bases outside gene matches: 3. The CDR3 runs to 16 residues. The DNA of the CDR3 is TGTGCCAGCAGTTACTCTTCAGGGGGCCTGAACACTGAAGCTTTCTTT. Translation: CASSYSSGGLNTEAFF.

The chain has TRBV5-1 and TRBJ2-5; tentatively, D is TRBD1 (7 bases). V was trimmed by 5 bases and J by 5 bases, leaving 13 bases between them. The CDR3 runs to 13 residues. The germline V gene encodes CDR1 SGHRS and CDR2 YFSETQ. CDR3: CASRSRGAETQYF. The CDR3 DNA sequence: TGCGCCAGCAGAAGCAGGGGGGCGGAGACCCAGTACTTC.

This rearrangement joins TRBV5-6 to TRBJ2-7, with unresolved D. CDR3 size: 13 residues. V lost 2 bases, J lost 3 bases, and 9 bases lay in between. Germline V gives CDR1 SGHDT, CDR2 YYEEEE. CDR3 coding DNA: TGTGCCAGCAGCTTAAGGTCTCACTACGAGCAGTACTTC. It translates to CASSLRSHYEQYF.